This TCR beta chain was documented in a study of blood T cell repertoires in COVID-19. Whole-study context: Samples came from the United States, Italy and Spain, spanning acute and convalescent COVID-19. PBMCs, B-cell-depleted T cells, or T cells were the source of the cDNA or gDNA that made up the material.

Per the germline V gene, CDR1 is MNHEY and CDR2 is SVGAGI. The CDR3 length is 15 residues. Trimming at V came to 6 bases and at J to 6 bases, leaving 12 bases not matched to a gene. A few counts support this clone. Authors' analysis steps: From reference gene primer amplification, estimates of nucleated cell counts were derived. Method: immunoSEQ multiplex PCR; TCRdb's copy keeps in-frame clones and lacks some. V, J and clone size are those of that table, while D and trimming were read from the DNA. There are hundreds of thousands of clones in the sample; around nine tenths occur only once, and about 6.5% lies in the top ten.

The sequenced material came from peripheral blood. This TCR was recovered from a man aged 55 to 70 who had recovered from COVID-19. The genes are TRBV6-5 and TRBJ1-2, with 8 bases matching TRBD1. In DNA, the CDR3 is TGTGCCAGCAGGCGGGCGACAGGGGCCGGGGATGGCTACACCTTC. Amino acids: CASRRATGAGDGYTF.